This TCR beta chain was sequenced for a study of T cells in Graves' hyperthyroidism and ophthalmopathy. Study details: Peripheral blood was taken when the disease was first diagnosed, before any treatment began. Whole-study findings and limits: In the blood, most expanded thyroid clonotypes above 0.001 appeared as well.

This clonotype was seen at least ten times. What it binds is not known. Clinical symptoms, serum thyroxine, TRAb, thyroid ultrasound and orbital computed tomography informed diagnoses. The ends lost 11 bases at V and 5 bases at J; junction bases unmatched: 11. The length of the CDR3 is 14 residues. The TCR beta CDR3 regions underwent amplification using RNA transcripts as the source. The primer set for the first-round RT-PCR of the TCR CDR3 was HTBI. TCRdb fed the multiplex PCR reads into MiXCR, producing one record per CDR3 protein. Here the sample spans about 320,000 distinct CDR3 sequences, approximately 15% being singletons.

The chain is built from TRBV12-3 or TRBV12-4 and TRBJ2-5; 10 bases align to TRBD2. The source material was blood. The receptor comes from a man between 25 and 39 years old with Graves' hyperthyroidism. CDR3 DNA sequence: TGTGCCGCGCCGGGACTAGCGCCGGCGGAGACCCAGTACTTC. This translates into CAAPGLAPAETQYF.